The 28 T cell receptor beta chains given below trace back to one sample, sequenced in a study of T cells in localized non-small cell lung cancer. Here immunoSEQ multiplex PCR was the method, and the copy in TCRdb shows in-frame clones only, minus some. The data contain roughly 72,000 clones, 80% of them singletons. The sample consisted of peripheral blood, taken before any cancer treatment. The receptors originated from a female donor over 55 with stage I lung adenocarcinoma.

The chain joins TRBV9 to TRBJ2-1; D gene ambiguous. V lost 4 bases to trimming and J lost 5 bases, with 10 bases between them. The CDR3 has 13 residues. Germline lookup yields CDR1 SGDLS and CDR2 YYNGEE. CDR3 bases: TGTGCCAGCAGCCAATTAGTTAACAATGAGCAGTTCTTC. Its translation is CASSQLVNNEQFF.

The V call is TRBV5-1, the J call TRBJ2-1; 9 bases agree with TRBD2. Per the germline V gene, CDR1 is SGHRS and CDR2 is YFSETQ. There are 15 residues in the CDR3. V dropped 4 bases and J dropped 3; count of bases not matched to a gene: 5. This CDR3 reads CASSLAGGLYNEQFF. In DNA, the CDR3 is TGCGCCAGCAGCCTCGCGGGAGGGCTCTACAATGAGCAGTTCTTC.

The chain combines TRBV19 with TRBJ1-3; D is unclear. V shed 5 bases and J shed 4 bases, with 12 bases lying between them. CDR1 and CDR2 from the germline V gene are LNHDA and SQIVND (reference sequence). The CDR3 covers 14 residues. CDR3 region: CASSPKTMGNTIYF. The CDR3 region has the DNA TGTGCCAGTAGTCCAAAGACAATGGGAAACACCATATATTTT.

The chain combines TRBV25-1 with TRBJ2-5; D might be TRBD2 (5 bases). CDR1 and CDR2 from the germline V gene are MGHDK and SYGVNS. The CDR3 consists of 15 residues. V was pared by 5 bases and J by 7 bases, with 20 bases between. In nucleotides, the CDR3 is TGTGCCAGCAGTCCAATGCCGTATACCCGGGGGACCCAGTACTTC. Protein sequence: CASSPMPYTRGTQYF.

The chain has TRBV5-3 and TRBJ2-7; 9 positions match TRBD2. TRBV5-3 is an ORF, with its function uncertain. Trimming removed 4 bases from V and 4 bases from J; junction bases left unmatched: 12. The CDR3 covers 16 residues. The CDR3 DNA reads TGTGCCAGAAGCGGGTTGCGGGGGGGCCCCTTTTACGAGCAGTACTTC. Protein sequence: CARSGLRGGPFYEQYF.

The DNA for the CDR3 is TGTGCCAGCAGTTTGACAGAGGAGGTGCTAGGGGCTGAGCAGTACTTC. Protein: CASSLTEEVLGAEQYF. The rearrangement uses TRBV2 and TRBJ2-7; D possibly matches TRBD1 or TRBD2 (5 bases each). Germline V CDR1 and CDR2: SNHLY, FYNNEI. Between the trimmed V and J ends, which lost 5 bases and 7 bases, there was a span of 24 bases. The CDR3 loop spans 16 amino acids.

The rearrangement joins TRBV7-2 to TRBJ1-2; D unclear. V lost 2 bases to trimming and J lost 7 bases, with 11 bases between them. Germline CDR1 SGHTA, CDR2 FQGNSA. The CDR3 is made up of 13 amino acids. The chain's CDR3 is CASSLRGLGGYTF. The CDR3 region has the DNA TGTGCCAGCAGCTTACGGGGATTGGGTGGCTACACCTTC.

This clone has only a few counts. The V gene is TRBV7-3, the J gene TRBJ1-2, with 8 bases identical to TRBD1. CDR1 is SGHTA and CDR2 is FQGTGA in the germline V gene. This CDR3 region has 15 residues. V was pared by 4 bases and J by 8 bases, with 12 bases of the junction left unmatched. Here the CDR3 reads CASSSPTGASGGYTF. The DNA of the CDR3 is TGTGCCAGCAGCTCCCCGACAGGGGCCTCTGGGGGCTACACCTTC.

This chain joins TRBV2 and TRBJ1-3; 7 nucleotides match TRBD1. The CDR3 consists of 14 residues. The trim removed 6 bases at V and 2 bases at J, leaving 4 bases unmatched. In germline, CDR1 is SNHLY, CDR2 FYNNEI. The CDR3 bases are TGTGCCAGCAGCCACAGGGGTGCTGGAAACACCATATATTTT. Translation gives CASSHRGAGNTIYF.

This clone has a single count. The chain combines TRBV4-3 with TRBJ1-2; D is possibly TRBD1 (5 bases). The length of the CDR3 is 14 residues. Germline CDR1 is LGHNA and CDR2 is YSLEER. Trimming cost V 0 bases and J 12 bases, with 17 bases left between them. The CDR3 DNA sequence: TGCGCCAGCAGCCAAGAAGTGCGGGGGTCTGCGCACACCTTC. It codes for CASSQEVRGSAHTF.

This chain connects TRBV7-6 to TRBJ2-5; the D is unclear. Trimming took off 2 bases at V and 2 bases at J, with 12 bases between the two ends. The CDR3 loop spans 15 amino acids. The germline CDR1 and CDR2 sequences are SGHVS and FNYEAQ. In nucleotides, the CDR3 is TGTGCCAGCAGCTTATCACCTCAGAATCAAGAGACCCAGTACTTC. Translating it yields CASSLSPQNQETQYF.

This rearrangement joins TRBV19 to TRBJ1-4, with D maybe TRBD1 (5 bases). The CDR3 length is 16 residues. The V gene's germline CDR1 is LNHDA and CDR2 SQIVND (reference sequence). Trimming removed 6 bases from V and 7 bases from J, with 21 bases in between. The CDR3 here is CASRPPGLPSGEKLFF. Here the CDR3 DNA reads TGTGCCAGTAGGCCGCCGGGACTCCCTAGCGGTGAAAAACTGTTTTTT.

CDR3 loop: CATSRDRLGSGTQYF. The CDR3 coding sequence is TGTGCCACCAGCAGAGATCGGCTCGGGTCCGGGACCCAGTACTTC. The rearrangement links TRBV15 to TRBJ2-5; D gene unclear. Germline V gene sequence: CDR1 LNHNV, CDR2 YYDKDF (reference sequence). The CDR3 totals 15 residues. V lost 0 bases and J 7 bases, leaving 15 bases between the germline ends. Full variable domain (outside the CDR3, taken from reference TRBV15 and TRBJ2-5): DAMVIQNPRYQVTQFGKPVTLSCSQTLNHNVMYWYQQKSSQAPKLLFHYYDKDFNNEADTPDNFQSRRPNTSFCFLDIRSPGLGDTAMYLCATSRDRLGSGTQYFGPGTRLLVL.

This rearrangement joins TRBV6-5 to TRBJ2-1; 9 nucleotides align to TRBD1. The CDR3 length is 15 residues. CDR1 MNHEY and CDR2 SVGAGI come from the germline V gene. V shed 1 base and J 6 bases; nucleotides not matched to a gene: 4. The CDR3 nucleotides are TGTGCCAGCAGTTACTTGGACAGGGGAGGCAATGAGCAGTTCTTC. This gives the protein CASSYLDRGGNEQFF.

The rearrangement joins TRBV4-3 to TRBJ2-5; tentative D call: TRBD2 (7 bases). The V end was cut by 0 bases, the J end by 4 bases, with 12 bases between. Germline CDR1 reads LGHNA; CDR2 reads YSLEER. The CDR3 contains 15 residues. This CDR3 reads CASSQDLGGLETQYF. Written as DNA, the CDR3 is TGCGCCAGCAGCCAAGACCTGGGGGGGCTAGAGACCCAGTACTTC.

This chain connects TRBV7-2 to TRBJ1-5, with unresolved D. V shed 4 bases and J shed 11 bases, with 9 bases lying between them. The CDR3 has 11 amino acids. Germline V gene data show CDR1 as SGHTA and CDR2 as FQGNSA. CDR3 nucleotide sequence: TGTGCCAGCAGCTCTGACGTGGCCCAGCATTTT. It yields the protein CASSSDVAQHF.

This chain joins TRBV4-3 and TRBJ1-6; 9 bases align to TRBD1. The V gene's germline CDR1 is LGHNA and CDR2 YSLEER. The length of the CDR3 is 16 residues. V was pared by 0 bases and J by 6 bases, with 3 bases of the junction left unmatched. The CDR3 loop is CASSQERDRANSPLHF. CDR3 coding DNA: TGCGCCAGCAGCCAAGAACGGGACAGGGCTAATTCACCCCTCCACTTT.

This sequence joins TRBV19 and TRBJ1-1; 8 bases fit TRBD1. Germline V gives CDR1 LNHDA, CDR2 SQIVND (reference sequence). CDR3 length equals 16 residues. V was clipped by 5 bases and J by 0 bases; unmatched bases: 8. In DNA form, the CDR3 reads TGTGCCAGTAGTCTTGGTCAGGGGGCTGTGAACACTGAAGCTTTCTTT. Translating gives CASSLGQGAVNTEAFF.

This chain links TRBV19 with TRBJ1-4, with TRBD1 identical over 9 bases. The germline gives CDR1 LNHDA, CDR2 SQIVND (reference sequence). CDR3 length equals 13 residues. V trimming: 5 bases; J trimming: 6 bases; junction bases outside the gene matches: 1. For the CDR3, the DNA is TGTGCCAGTAGTCGGACAGGGGATGAAAAACTGTTTTTT. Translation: CASSRTGDEKLFF.

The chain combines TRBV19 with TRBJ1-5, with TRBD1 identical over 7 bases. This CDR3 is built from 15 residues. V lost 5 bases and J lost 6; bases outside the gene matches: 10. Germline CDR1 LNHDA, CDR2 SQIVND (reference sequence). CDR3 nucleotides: TGTGCCAGTAGTTTTGATGCGAGGGACAGTCAGCCCCAGCATTTT. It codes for CASSFDARDSQPQHF.

CDR3 loop: CASSLSGPSSYNEQFF. CDR3 nucleotide sequence: TGTGCCAGCAGCTTATCCGGACCAAGCTCCTACAATGAGCAGTTCTTC. The V call is TRBV5-8, the J call TRBJ2-1; D remains unclear. Germline lookup yields CDR1 SGHTS and CDR2 YDEGEE. V was shortened by 2 bases and J by 0 bases, with 12 bases between the two germline ends. The length of the CDR3 is 16 residues.

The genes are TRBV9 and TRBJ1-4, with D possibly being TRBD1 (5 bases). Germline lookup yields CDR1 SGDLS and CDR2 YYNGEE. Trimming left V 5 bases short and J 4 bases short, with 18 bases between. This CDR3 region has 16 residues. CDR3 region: CASSPISGVINEKLFF. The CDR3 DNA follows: TGTGCCAGCAGTCCAATCTCGGGGGTGATTAATGAAAAACTGTTTTTT. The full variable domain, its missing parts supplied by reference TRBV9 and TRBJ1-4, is DSGVTQTPKHLITATGQRVTLRCSPRSGDLSVYWYQQSLDQGLQFLIQYYNGEERAKGNILERFSAQQFPDLHSELNLSSLELGDSALYFCASSPISGVINEKLFFGSGTQLSVL.

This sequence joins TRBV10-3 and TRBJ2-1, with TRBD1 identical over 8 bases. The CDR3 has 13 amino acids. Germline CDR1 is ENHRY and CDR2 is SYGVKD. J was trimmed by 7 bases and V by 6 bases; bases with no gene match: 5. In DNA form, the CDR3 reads TGTGCCATCAGACCAGGGGGCGAGAATGAGCAGTTCTTC. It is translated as CAIRPGGENEQFF.

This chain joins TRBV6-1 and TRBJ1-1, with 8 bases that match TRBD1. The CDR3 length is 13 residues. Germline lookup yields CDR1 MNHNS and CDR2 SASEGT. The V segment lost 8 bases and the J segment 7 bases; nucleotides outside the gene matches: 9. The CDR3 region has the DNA TGTGCCAGCCGACAGGGGCCTTCGGGTGAAGCTTTCTTT. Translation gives CASRQGPSGEAFF.

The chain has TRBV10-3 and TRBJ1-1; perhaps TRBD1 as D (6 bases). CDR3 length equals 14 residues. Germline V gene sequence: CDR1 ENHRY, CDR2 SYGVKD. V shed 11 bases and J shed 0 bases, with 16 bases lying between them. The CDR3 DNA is TGTGCCGCCGGGGGGCGAATCATGAACACTGAAGCTTTCTTT. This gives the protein CAAGGRIMNTEAFF.

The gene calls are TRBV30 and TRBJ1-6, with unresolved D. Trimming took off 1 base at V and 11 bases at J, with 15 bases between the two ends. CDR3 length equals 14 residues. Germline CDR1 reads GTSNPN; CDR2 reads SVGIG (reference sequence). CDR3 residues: CAWSEDGRRTPLHF. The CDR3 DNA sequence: TGTGCCTGGAGTGAAGACGGCCGTCGGACACCCCTCCACTTT.

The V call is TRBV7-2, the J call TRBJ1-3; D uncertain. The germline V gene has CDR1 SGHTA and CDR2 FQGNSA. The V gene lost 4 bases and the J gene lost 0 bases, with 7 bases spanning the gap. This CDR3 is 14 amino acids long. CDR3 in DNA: TGTGCCAGCAGCTGGGCTGTCTCTGGAAACACCATATATTTT. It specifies CASSWAVSGNTIYF.

CDR3 DNA: TGCGCCAGCAGCTCCGGGACAGGGGGAGGCTATGGCTACACCTTC. Translated: CASSSGTGGGYGYTF. The chain has TRBV5-1 and TRBJ1-2, with TRBD1 matching 11 bases. CDR1 is SGHRS, CDR2 YFSETQ, per germline. The CDR3 spans 15 residues. J gave up 4 bases and V 3 bases, and 5 bases lay outside the gene matches.